This TCR beta chain was recorded in a study of T cell responses to AZD1222 COVID-19 vaccine. Turning to this clone: The antigen is undetermined.

Here immunoSEQ multiplex PCR was the method, and the copy in TCRdb shows in-frame clones only, minus some. The table shows under 200,000 clones, with around nine tenths occurring only once. Regarding the study as a whole: Across the whole spike, CD4 TCRs peaked at regions 160-218 and 743-854. Unmutated variant regions are reportedly targeted by nearly half of spike-specific TCRs. Repertoires were obtained solely post-peak T cell response. Among the donors, most were white British and more were female, and clonal diversity was possibly underestimated.

This TCR was recovered from an adult in good health. Here the sequenced sample was peripheral blood, taken on day 0 of AZD1222 vaccination.

The CDR3 sequence: CASSLGAGGSEQFF. The CDR3 DNA follows: TGCGCCAGCAGCTTGGGAGCGGGAGGGAGTGAGCAGTTCTTC. The chain carries TRBV5-1 and TRBJ2-1; 10 bases match TRBD2. Germline lookup yields CDR1 SGHRS and CDR2 YFSETQ. J gave up 9 bases and V 0 bases, and 3 bases lay outside the gene matches. The CDR3 is 14 amino acids.